This TCR beta chain was retrieved from a study of blood T cell repertoires in COVID-19. In the study overall: Both acute and convalescent COVID-19 samples were obtained from the United States, Italy and Spain. The cDNA or gDNA used as material had been derived from T cells, B-cell-depleted T cells, or PBMCs.

Participant-reported clinical history was the basis for cohort assignment. Authors' methods: Using reference gene primer amplification, nucleated cell counts were estimated. Method: immunoSEQ multiplex PCR; TCRdb's copy keeps in-frame clones and lacks some. The DNA gave D and trimming, while V, J and clone size come from that table. The data hold 300,000 to 350,000 clones, with approximately 88% observed a single time. There are 16 residues in the CDR3. CDR1 and CDR2 from the germline V gene are LNHNV and YYDKDF (reference sequence). Trimming cost V 1 base and J 3 bases; bases outside gene matches: 7.

This sequence was found in a young man who had recovered from COVID-19. This sequence joins TRBV15 and TRBJ2-7; 9 nucleotides line up with TRBD1. The sample taken for sequencing was PBMCs or T cells enriched from blood (not recorded which). CDR3 bases: TGTGCCACCAGCAGAGCGCCGGGACAGGGTCACTACGAGCAGTACTTC. Translated: CATSRAPGQGHYEQYF.